Each of the 16 T cell receptor beta chains below was sequenced from the same sample in a study of cytomegalovirus exposure and HLA in healthy donors. Primers for the PCR totalled 60 Vbeta and 13 Jbeta. The table came from immunoSEQ multiplex PCR; TCRdb's copy has only in-frame clones and leaves some out. The sample shows fewer than 250,000 clones, around 84% of them seen only once. Sequencing input: PBMCs. These receptors came from a man aged 40-49 years in good health and CMV-seropositive.

In regard to this clone: Sequence at one end of the junction differs from germline and may be a read error. CDR3 bases: TGTGCCAGCAGCTCGTTTTGGGGGGTGAACTATGGCTACACCTTC. It is translated as CASSSFWGVNYGYTF. This chain links TRBV5-1 with TRBJ1-2, with D possibly matching TRBD1 (5 bases). CDR1 SGHRS and CDR2 YFSETQ come from the germline V gene. This CDR3 region has 15 residues. The entire variable domain, with the rest obtained from reference TRBV5-1 and TRBJ1-2, is as follows: KAGVTQTPRYLIKTRGQQVTLSCSPISGHRSVSWYQQTPGQGLQFLFEYFSETQRNKGNFPGRFSGRQFSNSRSEMNVSTLELGDSALYLCASSSFWGVNYGYTFGSGTRLTVV.

This chain joins TRBV6-6 and TRBJ1-2; TRBD1 matches 7 bases. The V and J ends lost 6 bases and 0 bases, in that order; junction bases with no gene match: 4. The germline V gene has CDR1 MNHNY and CDR2 SVGAGI (reference sequence). This CDR3 has 14 residues. The CDR3 sequence: CASRGDSSNYGYTF. DNA for the CDR3: TGTGCCAGCAGGGGGGACAGCTCTAACTATGGCTACACCTTC.

This clone showed up just a few times. The chain couples TRBV20-1 to TRBJ2-7; D is perhaps TRBD1 (6 bases). This CDR3 spans 11 amino acids. Trimming removed 5 bases from V and 6 bases from J, with 11 bases in between. Germline V lookup: CDR1 DFQATT, CDR2 SNEGSKA (reference sequence). CDR3 bases: TGCAGTGCTTCACAGGGAATCGAGCAGTACTTC. Translation: CSASQGIEQYF.

The chain recombines TRBV4-2 with TRBJ2-1; 9 bases match TRBD2. This CDR3 has 18 amino acids. Germline V gene lookup returns CDR1 LGHNA and CDR2 YNFKEQ. After removal of 0 bases from V and 3 bases from J, the junction contained 9 bases not matched to a gene. The CDR3 sequence is CASSQDASGRLHYNEQFF. In nucleotides, the CDR3 is TGTGCCAGCAGCCAAGATGCCAGCGGGAGGCTCCACTACAATGAGCAGTTCTTC.

This chain uses TRBV5-1 with TRBJ1-2; maybe TRBD1 (6 bases). Germline CDR1 SGHRS, CDR2 YFSETQ. This CDR3 contains 14 residues. Trimming left V 0 bases short and J 6 bases short, with 12 bases between. CDR3 coding DNA: TGCGCCAGCAGCTTGGCCACAGGGATCAATGGCTACACCTTC. It yields the protein CASSLATGINGYTF. The full variable domain, completed using reference TRBV5-1 and TRBJ1-2, is KAGVTQTPRYLIKTRGQQVTLSCSPISGHRSVSWYQQTPGQGLQFLFEYFSETQRNKGNFPGRFSGRQFSNSRSEMNVSTLELGDSALYLCASSLATGINGYTFGSGTRLTVV.

This clone was detected a few times. The V gene is TRBV10-1, the J gene TRBJ2-4; 11 positions agree with TRBD2. CDR1 is WNHNN and CDR2 is SYGVQD in the germline V gene (reference sequence). There are 16 residues in the CDR3. V trimming: 7 bases; J trimming: 2 bases; junction bases outside the gene matches: 7. CDR3 sequence: CASTLLAGGTKNIQYF. CDR3 nucleotide sequence: TGCGCCAGCACCCTTCTAGCGGGAGGTACCAAAAACATTCAGTACTTC.

The chain joins TRBV9 to TRBJ2-1; D gene ambiguous. Trimming took 2 bases from V and 0 from J, leaving 3 bases between them. The germline gives CDR1 SGDLS, CDR2 YYNGEE. The CDR3 loop spans 13 amino acids. CDR3 in amino acids: CASSVNSYNEQFF. The DNA for the CDR3 is TGTGCCAGCAGCGTCAACTCCTACAATGAGCAGTTCTTC.

Only a few counts were recorded for this clone. This chain joins TRBV21-1 and TRBJ2-1; the table's D call TRBD2 went unverified against the DNA. TRBV21-1 is marked as a pseudogene. CDR3 length: 16 amino acids. CDR3 nucleotide sequence: TGTGCCAGCAGCAAAGGAGAGGGCTACTCCTACAATGAGCAGTTCTTC. The encoded protein is CASSKGEGYSYNEQFF.

The CDR3 sequence is CASSSLVGANQPQHF. CDR3 coding DNA: TGTGCCAGCAGCTCATTAGTTGGGGCCAATCAGCCCCAGCATTTT. The V call is TRBV7-2, the J call TRBJ1-5, with D possibly matching TRBD1 (5 bases). The length of the CDR3 is 15 residues. The V end was cut by 4 bases, the J end by 3 bases, with 13 bases between. The germline CDR1 and CDR2 sequences are SGHTA and FQGNSA.

This CDR3 reads CAIRDRDMSYEQYF. The CDR3 bases are TGTGCCATCAGAGACCGGGACATGTCCTACGAGCAGTACTTC. The chain links TRBV10-3 to TRBJ2-7; possible D gene TRBD1, 6 bases. The V end lost 6 bases, the J end lost 1 base, and 13 bases lay between the germline ends. The CDR3 covers 14 residues. Germline loops: CDR1 ENHRY, CDR2 SYGVKD.

V usage is TRBV9 and J usage is TRBJ2-1, with 12 bases fitting TRBD2. V lost 2 bases and J lost 6; bases outside the gene matches: 12. Germline CDR1 and CDR2: SGDLS and YYNGEE. The CDR3 is made up of 18 amino acids. CDR3: CASSVGTSGRFTVNEQFF. The CDR3 bases are TGTGCCAGCAGCGTCGGGACTAGCGGGCGTTTCACGGTCAATGAGCAGTTCTTC.

The J gene is TRBJ2-7, the V gene TRBV6-1, with 12 bases matching TRBD2. V gave up 4 bases and J gave up 2 bases; unmatched junction bases: 6. The CDR3 has 16 residues. CDR1 is MNHNS and CDR2 is SASEGT in the germline V gene. The CDR3 is CASSGRASGGAYEQYF. CDR3 coding DNA: TGTGCCAGCAGTGGTCGGGCTAGCGGGGGGGCCTACGAGCAGTACTTC.

The CDR3 spells CASSPRHLYEQYF. In nucleotides, the CDR3 is TGCGCCAGCAGCCCGAGACACCTATACGAGCAGTACTTC. The V gene is TRBV4-1, the J gene TRBJ2-7; no firm D call. CDR1 MGHRA and CDR2 YSYEKL come from the germline V gene. Trimming took 4 bases from V and 4 from J, leaving 11 bases between them. The CDR3 is made up of 13 amino acids.

The chain joins TRBV28 to TRBJ2-7, with 10 bases aligning to TRBD2. V lost 5 bases and J lost 3; bases outside the gene matches: 10. Germline CDR1 reads MDHEN; CDR2 reads SYDVKM. The CDR3 extends over 16 amino acids. In nucleotides, the CDR3 is TGTGCCAGCAGTCCAACGGGTTGGACTAGCGGCTACGAGCAGTACTTC. Translation gives CASSPTGWTSGYEQYF.

The chain combines TRBV6-6 with TRBJ1-5, with D perhaps TRBD1 (6 bases). The germline V gene has CDR1 MNHNY and CDR2 SVGAGI (reference sequence). The CDR3 is made up of 16 amino acids. Trimming pared 7 bases from V and 4 bases from J, leaving 20 bases between. CDR3 protein: CASKLRGGSENQPQHF. CDR3 nucleotides: TGTGCCAGCAAGTTAAGAGGGGGTAGCGAAAATCAGCCCCAGCATTTT.

V and J are TRBV4-2 and TRBJ1-5; TRBD1 aligns across 7 bases. CDR3 length: 17 residues. V shed 0 bases, J shed 2 bases, and the junction held 7 bases outside the gene matches. Germline CDR1 and CDR2: LGHNA and YNFKEQ. CDR3: CASSQDWRDSGNQPQHF. In DNA form, the CDR3 reads TGTGCCAGCAGCCAAGATTGGAGGGACAGTGGCAATCAGCCCCAGCATTTT.